This T cell receptor beta chain was captured by sequencing in a study of OX40 agonist ivuxolimab in advanced cancers. On the study more broadly: Patients received ivuxolimab, an agonistic anti-OX40 (CD134) antibody. Three individuals attained partial responses, comprising one hepatocellular carcinoma case and two cutaneous melanoma cases. Findings and limits, study-wide: Both CD4+ and CD8+ T cell populations in blood had undergone clonal expansion by week 6 at 0.1 to 3.0 mg/kg. The study found that CD8+ T cells averaged more expanded clones than CD4+.

Concerning this clone itself: Its target is unknown.

Germline V CDR1 and CDR2: SGHTS, YDEGEE. The V and J ends lost 0 bases and 3 bases, in that order; junction bases with no gene match: 6. This CDR3 contains 16 residues. Profiled with immunoSEQ multiplex PCR; TCRdb holds only in-frame clones, not every one. The repertoire holds approximately 40,000 clones, with 80% as singletons. This TCR derives from an adult with an advanced solid tumor such as melanoma, head and neck, liver or kidney cancer. Sequencing was performed on CD4+ or CD8+ T cells sorted from blood, taken in a trial of the OX40 agonist ivuxolimab. The chain combines TRBV5-8 with TRBJ1-1; TRBD1 matches at 9 bases. The CDR3 region has the DNA TGTGCCAGCAGCTTGGACAACCGGGACAGGGACACTGAAGCTTTCTTT. Translation: CASSLDNRDRDTEAFF.